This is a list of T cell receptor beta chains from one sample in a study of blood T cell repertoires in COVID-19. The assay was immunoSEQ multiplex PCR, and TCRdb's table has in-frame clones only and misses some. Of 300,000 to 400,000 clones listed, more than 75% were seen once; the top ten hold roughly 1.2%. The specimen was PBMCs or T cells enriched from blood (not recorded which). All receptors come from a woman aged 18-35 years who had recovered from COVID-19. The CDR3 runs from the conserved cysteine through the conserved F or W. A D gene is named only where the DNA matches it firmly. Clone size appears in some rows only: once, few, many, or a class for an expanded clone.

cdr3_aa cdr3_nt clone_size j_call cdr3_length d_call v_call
CAWSVSLAGGGNEQFF TGTGCCTGGAGTGTATCTCTAGCGGGGGGTGGAAATGAGCAGTTCTTC NA TRBJ2-1 16 TRBD2 TRBV30
CASTLGGTGPSSYNSPLHF TGCGCCAGCACCTTAGGGGGGACAGGCCCGAGCTCCTATAATTCACCCCTCCACTTT NA TRBJ1-6 19 TRBD1 TRBV5-1
CASSLGGQGPWEQYF TGTGCCAGCAGCTTAGGGGGACAGGGTCCGTGGGAGCAGTACTTC NA TRBJ2-7 15 TRBD1 TRBV7-3
CASSYSGGWESTIYF TGTGCCAGCAGTTACTCGGGCGGGTGGGAATCCACCATATATTTT NA TRBJ1-3 15 NA TRBV6-6
CASSFGSSGGYTDTQYF TGTGCCAGCAGCTTCGGCTCTAGCGGGGGGTACACAGATACGCAGTATTTT NA TRBJ2-3 17 TRBD2 TRBV11-2
CASSLLDPSNEQFF TGTGCCAGCAGTTTGCTAGACCCCTCCAATGAGCAGTTCTTC once TRBJ2-1 14 NA TRBV27
CASSSPSSGGTHEQYF TGTGCCAGCAGCTCGCCATCCAGCGGGGGAACCCACGAGCAGTACTTC NA TRBJ2-7 16 TRBD2 TRBV7-6
CASRDRGKLNYGYTF TGTGCCAGCAGGGACAGGGGAAAGCTAAACTATGGCTACACCTTC NA TRBJ1-2 15 TRBD1 TRBV28
CASTYELGYTF TGTGCCAGCACCTACGAGTTGGGCTACACCTTC NA TRBJ1-2 11 NA TRBV5-5
CAWSVIPTGAYEQYF TGTGCCTGGAGTGTAATACCGACGGGGGCCTACGAGCAGTACTTC NA TRBJ2-7 15 NA TRBV30
CASSQTGNYGYTF TGCGCCAGCAGCCAAACGGGTAACTATGGCTACACCTTC NA TRBJ1-2 13 NA TRBV4-1
CASSTMGQDSGNTIYF TGTGCCAGCAGCACAATGGGACAGGACTCTGGAAACACCATATATTTT NA TRBJ1-3 16 TRBD1 TRBV9
CASSYLGGKETQYF TGTGCCAGCAGTTACCTAGGAGGGAAAGAGACCCAGTACTTC NA TRBJ2-5 14 NA TRBV6-5
CASSSPGTGLYNSPLHF TGTGCCAGCAGTTCCCCCGGGACAGGACTTTATAATTCACCCCTCCACTTT NA TRBJ1-6 17 TRBD1 TRBV28
CASSSWDRGGGYTF TGTGCCAGCAGTTCTTGGGACAGGGGCGGTGGCTACACCTTC NA TRBJ1-2 14 TRBD1 TRBV27
CASSLEQQFNEQFF TGCGCCAGCAGCTTGGAACAACAGTTCAATGAGCAGTTCTTC NA TRBJ2-1 14 NA TRBV5-1